The 10 T cell receptor beta chains presented below share a single source sample, sequenced in a study of CD8 T cells in ankylosing spondylitis. TCRdb reprocessed the 5' RACE reads with MiXCR, giving one entry per CDR3 protein. The sample holds about 160,000 distinct CDR3 sequences, roughly 10% seen once. The specimen was blood, either unsorted or a sorted T cell fraction (not recorded which). Receptors originate from a female donor with ankylosing spondylitis or in good health (not recorded which).

The CDR3 nucleotides read TGTGCCAGCAGCCTAAGGGCGAGCGTACGCAATGAGCAGTTCTTC. This translates into CASSLRASVRNEQFF. The chain links TRBV7-9 to TRBJ2-1; no clear D gene. V gave up 5 bases and J gave up 6 bases, with 17 bases separating them. The CDR3 spans 15 residues. CDR1 and CDR2 from the germline V gene are SEHNR and FQNEAQ (reference sequence).

The J gene is TRBJ2-4, the V gene TRBV21-1; TRBD2, the table's D call, lacks a check against the DNA. TRBV21-1 counts as a pseudogene. CDR3 length equals 19 residues. The CDR3 loop reads CASSKENSGRAGSKNIQYF. Here the CDR3 DNA reads TGTGCCAGCAGCAAAGAGAATAGCGGGAGGGCCGGGTCCAAAAACATTCAGTACTTC.

This clonotype has just a few counts. V is TRBV15 and J is TRBJ2-5; perhaps TRBD2 as D (5 bases). Trimming pared 9 bases from V and 5 bases from J, leaving 19 bases between. CDR1 is LNHNV and CDR2 is YYDKDF in the germline V gene (reference sequence). The CDR3 is made up of 14 amino acids. The CDR3 nucleotides read TGTGCCACACGGGGTGCTTTGAACGGGGAGACCCAGTACTTC. It codes for CATRGALNGETQYF.

This clonotype has a handful of counts. The rearrangement links TRBV27 to TRBJ1-1; D is undetermined. In germline, CDR1 is MNHEY, CDR2 SMNVEV (reference sequence). This CDR3 has 14 amino acids. Trimming stripped 4 bases from V and 1 base from J, with 10 bases between. DNA of the CDR3: TGTGCCAGCAGTTCCCCCGGGCAGAACACTGAAGCTTTCTTT. It codes for CASSSPGQNTEAFF.

This clonotype has only a few counts. This chain links TRBV10-3 with TRBJ2-7; D gene unclear. Germline CDR1 ENHRY, CDR2 SYGVKD. This CDR3 has 9 amino acids. Trimming removed 8 bases at V and 5 bases at J, with 4 bases between. As DNA, the CDR3 is TGTGCCATCGGGGACGAGCAGTACTTC. It translates to CAIGDEQYF.

The gene calls are TRBV6-1 and TRBJ1-1; D might be TRBD1 (5 bases). V lost 6 bases to trimming and J lost 6 bases, with 14 bases between them. Germline assignment: CDR1 MNHNS and CDR2 SASEGT. CDR3 size: 13 residues. The DNA for the CDR3 is TGTGCCAGCAGCACCGAGGGGCCCCCTGAAGCTTTCTTT. It encodes CASSTEGPPEAFF.

V is TRBV6-2 or TRBV6-3 and J is TRBJ1-1, with 7 nucleotides matching TRBD1. In germline, CDR1 is MNHEY, CDR2 SVGEGT. CDR3 length: 15 residues. V lost 6 bases and J lost 3; bases outside the gene matches: 10. The CDR3 reads CASSHPFRGYTEAFF. The CDR3 DNA sequence: TGTGCCAGCAGCCACCCATTCAGGGGGTACACTGAAGCTTTCTTT.

This clonotype has a handful of counts. This rearrangement joins TRBV12-3 or TRBV12-4 to TRBJ1-5; D gene uncertain. Trimming left V 2 bases short and J 6 bases short, with 5 bases between. This CDR3 comprises 12 residues. The CDR3 region has the DNA TGTGCCAGCAGTTTATCCACTCAGCCCCAGCATTTT. Amino acid sequence: CASSLSTQPQHF.

This clonotype was seen once. The V and J genes are TRBV11-1 and TRBJ2-5; D unresolved. The CDR3 sequence is 18 residues long. In germline, CDR1 is SGHAT, CDR2 FQDESV (reference sequence). Trimming removed 4 bases at V and 1 base at J, with 22 bases between. Written as DNA, the CDR3 is TGTGCCAGCAGCTCCCCCGTGAGACTGCCAGAGCCCCAAGAGACCCAGTACTTC. Protein: CASSSPVRLPEPQETQYF.

This clonotype was counted many times. The CDR3 region has the DNA TGTGCCAGCAGCCCAAACAGGGTCGATAACTCCCTCACAGATACGCAGTATTTT. Amino acid sequence: CASSPNRVDNSLTDTQYF. The V call is TRBV7-8, the J call TRBJ2-3, with D perhaps matching TRBD1 (6 bases). The CDR3 covers 18 residues. Trimming shortened V by 5 bases and J by 2 bases, and 23 bases separated the two germline ends. CDR1 and CDR2 from the germline V gene are SGHVS and FQNEAQ.